The 20 T cell receptor beta chains listed next were all sequenced from one sample in a study of vaccination effects on CD4 cells after COVID-19. Their recognized antigens are unknown. Method: immunoSEQ multiplex PCR; TCRdb's copy keeps in-frame clones and lacks some. The sample holds tens of thousands of clones; roughly 80% are singletons and the top ten take about 1.7%. Viral peptide pool expansion of antigen-specific CD4+ T cells preceded sequencing in the ViraFEST assay. An approximately ten-day culture period preceded the isolation of CD4+ T cells. The material sequenced was CD4+ T cells from PBMCs cultured with HCoV-229E spike peptides, taken before COVID-19 vaccination. The receptors stem from a human donor who received a COVID-19 vaccine.

This clone has a single count. The J gene is TRBJ1-1, the V gene TRBV5-1, with 11 nucleotides matching TRBD1. V lost 3 bases and J lost 4; bases outside the gene matches: 5. The CDR3 runs to 15 residues. Germline V gene lookup returns CDR1 SGHRS and CDR2 YFSETQ. The CDR3 DNA reads TGCGCCAGCAGCTCCACCGGGACAGGGGGCACTGAAGCTTTCTTT. It encodes CASSSTGTGGTEAFF.

The chain is built from TRBV11-2 and TRBJ1-6; a possible D gene is TRBD1 (5 bases). CDR1 is SGHAT and CDR2 is FQNNGV in the germline V gene. This CDR3 has 16 amino acids. Trimming took off 4 bases at V and 0 bases at J, with 10 bases between the two ends. The CDR3: CASSSRQSSYNSPLHF. CDR3 sequence (DNA): TGTGCCAGCAGCTCTAGACAGAGCTCCTATAATTCACCCCTCCACTTT.

The CDR3 loop reads CASGTGPLSYNSPLHF. The CDR3 region has the DNA TGCGCCAGCGGCACAGGGCCCCTCTCCTATAATTCACCCCTCCACTTT. The rearrangement links TRBV5-1 to TRBJ1-6; D possibly corresponds to TRBD1 (6 bases). This CDR3 contains 16 residues. Germline V lookup: CDR1 SGHRS, CDR2 YFSETQ. Deletions cut 7 bases from V and 0 bases from J, with 14 bases between.

The chain links TRBV10-1 to TRBJ2-2; TRBD1 is a possible D gene (6 bases). V lost 7 bases to trimming and J lost 0 bases, with 9 bases between them. This CDR3 has 14 residues. Per the germline V gene, CDR1 is WNHNN and CDR2 is SYGVQD (reference sequence). CDR3 sequence: CASTDSPNTGELFF. In DNA form, the CDR3 reads TGCGCCAGCACGGACAGCCCGAACACCGGGGAGCTGTTTTTT.

This chain joins TRBV24-1 and TRBJ2-5; the match to TRBD1 covers 11 bases. Trimming cost V 3 bases and J 4 bases; bases outside gene matches: 3. The V gene's germline CDR1 is KGHDR and CDR2 SFDVKD. The CDR3 sequence is 15 residues long. For the CDR3, the DNA is TGTGCCACCAGTGATCCGGGACAGGGGGGAGAGACCCAGTACTTC. This codes for CATSDPGQGGETQYF.

The V and J genes are TRBV9 and TRBJ2-4; weak D call: TRBD1 (7 bases). This CDR3 contains 13 residues. Germline CDR1 SGDLS, CDR2 YYNGEE. V was shortened by 2 bases and J by 6 bases, with 9 bases between the two germline ends. CDR3 in DNA: TGTGCCAGCAGCGTGGAGGGGGCAAACATTCAGTACTTC. This gives the protein CASSVEGANIQYF.

V gene TRBV7-2 combines with J gene TRBJ2-5, with D tentatively TRBD1 or TRBD2 (5 bases each). V shed 5 bases and J shed 4 bases, with 29 bases lying between them. CDR1 is SGHTA and CDR2 is FQGNSA in the germline V gene. The CDR3 is made up of 19 amino acids. Here the CDR3 DNA reads TGTGCCAGCAGCCGCGGAAGGGGAAGCGGAGTAATGGTGGGAGAGACCCAGTACTTC. Its protein is CASSRGRGSGVMVGETQYF.

This clone was seen more than once but under ten times. The J gene is TRBJ2-6, the V gene TRBV9, with D uncertain. Germline V gives CDR1 SGDLS, CDR2 YYNGEE. CDR3 length: 13 residues. The ends were cut back, 0 bases at V and 2 bases at J, with 0 bases in the middle. In nucleotides, the CDR3 is TGTGCCAGCAGCGTAGCTGGGGCCAACGTCCTGACTTTC. Translation: CASSVAGANVLTF.

This clone turned up a few times. The chain recombines TRBV2 with TRBJ1-1; no reliable D call. The germline V and J ends were trimmed by 8 bases and 0 bases, with 4 bases remaining between them. This CDR3 region has 11 residues. Germline V lookup: CDR1 SNHLY, CDR2 FYNNEI. The CDR3 coding sequence is TGTGCCAGCCTACTGAACACTGAAGCTTTCTTT. Amino acids: CASLLNTEAFF.

This clone was seen a single time. The genes are TRBV6-5 and TRBJ1-1, with D unresolved. Trimming left V 4 bases short and J 8 bases short, with 11 bases between. The CDR3 has 12 residues. Germline V gives CDR1 MNHEY, CDR2 SVGAGI. The chain's CDR3 is CASSLRPGEAFF. In DNA, the CDR3 is TGTGCCAGCAGTTTGAGGCCGGGAGAAGCTTTCTTT.

CDR3 nucleotides: TGTGCCAGCAGCGCCGGTGCAGGAGAGACCCAGTACTTC. Residues: CASSAGAGETQYF. V is TRBV7-3 and J is TRBJ2-5; D is unresolved. CDR1 and CDR2 from the germline V gene are SGHTA and FQGTGA. This CDR3 has 13 amino acids. Deletions cut 5 bases from V and 4 bases from J, with 11 bases between. Complete variable domain (other parts from reference TRBV7-3 and TRBJ2-5): GAGVSQTPSNKVTEKGKYVELRCDPISGHTALYWYRQSLGQGPEFLIYFQGTGAADDSGLPNDRFFAVRPEGSVSTLKIQRTERGDSAVYLCASSAGAGETQYFGPGTRLLVL.

CDR3 DNA: TGTGCCAGCAGTCGCGGGAGGGACCGATACACTGAAGCTTTCTTT. Its protein is CASSRGRDRYTEAFF. The V gene is TRBV6-2 or TRBV6-3, the J gene TRBJ1-1, with D perhaps TRBD1 (5 bases). The V gene's germline CDR1 is MNHEY and CDR2 SVGEGT. This CDR3 has 15 amino acids. V lost 5 bases and J 3 bases, leaving 16 bases between the germline ends.

The V gene is TRBV9, the J gene TRBJ2-1, with a weak D call TRBD2 (6 bases). The CDR3 sequence is 15 residues long. CDR1 SGDLS and CDR2 YYNGEE come from the germline V gene. V shed 4 bases and J shed 4 bases, with 15 bases lying between them. This CDR3 reads CASSPPAGRYNEQFF. The CDR3 DNA reads as TGTGCCAGCAGCCCCCCGGCGGGGAGGTACAATGAGCAGTTCTTC.

The V call is TRBV19, the J call TRBJ2-7, with a possible D match to TRBD1 (5 bases). There are 11 residues in the CDR3. Looked up from germline, CDR1 is LNHDA and CDR2 is SQIVND (reference sequence). V was trimmed by 10 bases and J by 0 bases, leaving 7 bases between them. The CDR3: CATGHSYEQYV. The CDR3, as DNA: TGTGCCACCGGACACTCCTACGAGCAGTACGTC.

A few counts support this clone. The chain joins TRBV4-1 to TRBJ1-3; D not certain. The CDR3 contains 15 residues. Germline-derived CDR1 and CDR2 are MGHRA and YSYEKL. V was clipped by 1 base and J by 0 bases, with 7 bases between them. CDR3 in DNA: TGCGCCAGCAGCCAAGGTGTCCCCTCTGGAAACACCATATATTTT. Protein sequence: CASSQGVPSGNTIYF.

V and J are TRBV5-6 and TRBJ1-2; D perhaps matches TRBD1 (6 bases). This CDR3 has 12 residues. The germline V and J ends were trimmed by 1 base and 5 bases, with 6 bases remaining between them. The germline gives CDR1 SGHDT, CDR2 YYEEEE. The CDR3 region has the DNA TGTGCCAGCAGCTTGACAGGGTATGGCTACACCTTC. It translates to CASSLTGYGYTF.

The V call is TRBV18, the J call TRBJ1-1; the D is unclear. Deletions cut 3 bases from V and 0 bases from J, with 11 bases between. The CDR3 is made up of 15 amino acids. Per germline, CDR1 KGHSH and CDR2 LQKENI. In DNA, the CDR3 is TGTGCCAGCTCACCTAGTTTCGACATGAACACTGAAGCTTTCTTT. Protein product: CASSPSFDMNTEAFF.

The chain couples TRBV4-1 to TRBJ2-6; D remains unclear. The CDR3 runs 18 residues. Germline lookup yields CDR1 MGHRA and CDR2 YSYEKL. Trimming removed 2 bases from V and 0 bases from J, with 14 bases in between. CDR3 protein: CASSQLDMIPSGANVLTF. The CDR3 nucleotides read TGCGCCAGCAGCCAACTAGACATGATTCCCTCTGGGGCCAACGTCCTGACTTTC.

J is TRBJ1-1 and V is TRBV20-1; TRBD1 might be the D (5 bases). Trimming removed 3 bases at V and 3 bases at J, with 14 bases between. Germline CDR1 DFQATT, CDR2 SNEGSKA (reference sequence). The CDR3 consists of 14 residues. The CDR3 coding sequence is TGCAGTGCTAGTCAGGGAAAAAGAGACACTGAAGCTTTCTTT. As protein: CSASQGKRDTEAFF.

This clone came up a few times. V usage is TRBV6-6 and J usage is TRBJ1-1; D remains ambiguous. Per germline, CDR1 MNHNY and CDR2 SVGAGI (reference sequence). V was pared by 4 bases and J by 1 base, with 10 bases between. CDR3 length: 14 residues. As DNA, the CDR3 is TGTGCCAGCAGTTCGGCAGGAGCGAACACTGAAGCTTTCTTT. Translated, it gives CASSSAGANTEAFF.